The 20 T cell receptor beta chains below all came from one sample that was sequenced in a study of CD8+ T cells in alopecia areata. Described treatment: oral pan-JAK inhibitor, 5-10 mg twice daily. RNA, once extracted, was reverse transcribed into cDNA for use as the sequencing template. Sequencing used immunoSEQ multiplex PCR; TCRdb keeps in-frame clones, though not all of them. Among about 87,000 clones listed, about 71% were seen once. This material consisted of CD8+ T cells sorted from blood, taken around week 46, from a patient treated with tofacitinib. These receptor sequences come from a human donor with alopecia areata.

The chain couples TRBV4-3 to TRBJ1-2, with 7 bases fitting TRBD1. The CDR3 length is 15 residues. V was pared by 1 base and J by 5 bases, with 7 bases of the junction left unmatched. CDR1 and CDR2 from the germline V gene are LGHNA and YSLEER. The CDR3 coding sequence is TGCGCCAGCAGCCAAGGGCGACAGGGTGGGTATGGCTACACCTTC. Translated: CASSQGRQGGYGYTF.

V is TRBV5-6 and J is TRBJ1-4; 9 bases line up with TRBD1. Germline V lookup: CDR1 SGHDT, CDR2 YYEEEE. The CDR3 sequence is 14 residues long. V was clipped by 4 bases and J by 5 bases; unmatched bases: 3. Written as DNA, the CDR3 is TGTGCCAGCAGCCCGACAGGGGGAAATGAAAAACTGTTTTTT. Translated: CASSPTGGNEKLFF.

The chain links TRBV29-1 to TRBJ2-2, with D hard to call. Trimming removed 7 bases at V and 2 bases at J, with 5 bases between. The CDR3 runs 11 residues. CDR1 is SQVTM, CDR2 ANQGSEA, per germline. The CDR3 bases are TGCAGCGCCTATAACACCGGGGAGCTGTTTTTT. It codes for CSAYNTGELFF.

The CDR3 bases are TGTGCCAGCAGCTTTTCTACAGGGGATGGCTACACCTTC. Protein sequence: CASSFSTGDGYTF. This rearrangement joins TRBV11-2 to TRBJ1-2; 7 nucleotides line up with TRBD1. Germline trimming cut 3 bases from V and 6 bases from J; bases unmatched to any gene: 4. This CDR3 comprises 13 residues. Germline V gene sequence: CDR1 SGHAT, CDR2 FQNNGV.

This rearrangement joins TRBV7-9 to TRBJ1-1; D may be TRBD1 (6 bases). Trimming cost V 8 bases and J 4 bases, with 20 bases left between them. The CDR3 loop spans 15 amino acids. Germline V gives CDR1 SEHNR, CDR2 FQNEAQ (reference sequence). The CDR3 coding sequence is TGTGCCAGCCTGGGGACAAGGGAGACGTTCACTGAAGCTTTCTTT. This encodes CASLGTRETFTEAFF. Full variable domain (rest looked up from reference TRBV7-9 and TRBJ1-1): DTGVSQNPRHKITKRGQNVTFRCDPISEHNRLYWYRQTLGQGPEFLTYFQNEAQLEKSRLLSDRFSAERPKGSFSTLEIQRTEQGDSAMYLCASLGTRETFTEAFFGQGTRLTVV.

The chain uses TRBV4-3 and TRBJ1-2; the D is unclear. V gave up 2 bases and J gave up 0 bases, with 10 bases separating them. From germline, CDR1 is LGHNA and CDR2 YSLEER. This CDR3 is 15 amino acids long. Here the CDR3 DNA reads TGCGCCAGCAGCCAATCCCCGGAAGCTAACTATGGCTACACCTTC. It specifies CASSQSPEANYGYTF.

This clone has only a few counts. The gene calls are TRBV13 and TRBJ2-6; no clear D gene. V lost 7 bases to trimming and J lost 0 bases, with 10 bases between them. Germline CDR1 is PRHDT and CDR2 is FYEKMQ (reference sequence). This CDR3 region has 15 residues. The CDR3 protein is CASTTLLSGANVLTF. CDR3 nucleotide sequence: TGTGCCAGCACGACACTGCTCTCTGGGGCCAACGTCCTGACTTTC.

The chain is built from TRBV29-1 and TRBJ2-1; D may correspond to TRBD1 or TRBD2 (7 bases each). CDR3 length: 16 residues. Germline V gene data show CDR1 as SQVTM and CDR2 as ANQGSEA. Trimming removed 4 bases at V and 8 bases at J, with 24 bases between. CDR3 protein: CSVVKKGRGPSYEQFF. In DNA, the CDR3 is TGCAGCGTTGTGAAAAAGGGGAGGGGGCCAAGTTATGAGCAGTTCTTC.

The chain couples TRBV30 to TRBJ1-6, with 8 bases lining up with TRBD1. The CDR3 is 13 amino acids. Germline loops: CDR1 GTSNPN, CDR2 SVGIG (reference sequence). V was clipped by 6 bases and J by 10 bases; unmatched bases: 8. The CDR3 region has the DNA TGTGCCTGCAGCGACAGGGGAGGGTCACCCCTCCACTTT. Encoded protein: CACSDRGGSPLHF.

The J gene is TRBJ2-4, the V gene TRBV9, with 9 positions matching TRBD1. Trimming cost V 2 bases and J 8 bases; bases outside gene matches: 11. The germline V gene has CDR1 SGDLS and CDR2 YYNGEE. The CDR3 has 16 amino acids. The CDR3, as DNA: TGTGCCAGCAGCGTTGAACCGGGACAGGGTAACGACATTCAGTACTTC. Translation gives CASSVEPGQGNDIQYF.

The J gene is TRBJ1-1, the V gene TRBV12-5; maybe TRBD1 (6 bases). The CDR3 length is 15 residues. With 7 bases removed from V and 3 bases from J, the gap between germline ends came to 18 bases. The germline gives CDR1 LGHNT, CDR2 FRNRAP. CDR3 coding DNA: TGTGCTAGTGTTCCCCTAGGGGGACGCGACACTGAAGCTTTCTTT. Protein product: CASVPLGGRDTEAFF.

The V and J genes are TRBV29-1 and TRBJ2-7; 10 bases agree with TRBD2. CDR3 length: 13 residues. Germline assignment: CDR1 SQVTM and CDR2 ANQGSEA. With 6 bases clipped from V and 1 base from J, the junction kept 3 bases outside the gene matches. The CDR3 sequence is CSVLSGGSYEQYF. CDR3 bases: TGCAGCGTACTTAGCGGGGGGTCCTACGAGCAGTACTTC.

The V and J genes are TRBV13 and TRBJ1-1; tentative D call: TRBD1 (5 bases). The germline V gene has CDR1 PRHDT and CDR2 FYEKMQ (reference sequence). With 5 bases removed from V and 3 bases from J, the gap between germline ends came to 22 bases. The CDR3 has 17 residues. The chain's CDR3 is CASSPSEGRTFDTEAFF. The DNA for the CDR3 is TGTGCCAGCAGCCCCTCTGAGGGGAGGACCTTCGACACTGAAGCTTTCTTT. The entire variable domain, with the rest obtained from reference TRBV13 and TRBJ1-1, is as follows: AAGVIQSPRHLIKEKRETATLKCYPIPRHDTVYWYQQGPGQDPQFLISFYEKMQSDKGSIPDRFSAQQFSDYHSELNMSSLELGDSALYFCASSPSEGRTFDTEAFFGQGTRLTVV.

This clone was observed a handful of times. The chain joins TRBV30 to TRBJ2-7, with 7 bases identical to TRBD1. The V gene's germline CDR1 is GTSNPN and CDR2 SVGIG (reference sequence). V dropped 0 bases and J dropped 2; count of bases not matched to a gene: 7. This CDR3 has 15 residues. The CDR3 loop is CAWSVLGTDTYEQYF. Here the CDR3 DNA reads TGTGCCTGGAGTGTACTTGGGACAGACACCTACGAGCAGTACTTC. Combining the CDR3 with reference TRBV30 and TRBJ2-7 gives the whole variable domain SQTIHQWPATLVQPVGSPLSLECTVEGTSNPNLYWYRQAAGRGLQLLFYSVGIGQISSEVPQNLSASRPQDRQFILSSKKLLLSDSGFYLCAWSVLGTDTYEQYFGPGTRLTVT.

A few counts support this clone. This chain joins TRBV4-2 and TRBJ1-1; a possible D gene is TRBD1 (6 bases). V was shortened by 0 bases and J by 5 bases, with 7 bases between the two germline ends. This CDR3 is 13 amino acids long. From germline, CDR1 is LGHNA and CDR2 YNFKEQ. CDR3 residues: CASSQDRGTEAFF. The DNA for the CDR3 is TGTGCCAGCAGCCAAGACAGGGGAACTGAAGCTTTCTTT.

This clone appeared a single time. J is TRBJ2-7 and V is TRBV30; possibly TRBD1 for D (6 bases). The CDR3 has 13 amino acids. Trimming removed 2 bases at V and 4 bases at J, with 12 bases between. CDR1 is GTSNPN, CDR2 SVGIG, per germline (reference sequence). CDR3 protein: CAWSRQQGYEQYF. DNA for the CDR3: TGTGCCTGGAGTCGTCAACAGGGATACGAGCAGTACTTC.

This sequence joins TRBV4-3 and TRBJ2-7; TRBD1 matches at 10 bases. After removal of 0 bases from V and 4 bases from J, the junction contained 0 bases not matched to a gene. This CDR3 spans 14 amino acids. Germline V lookup: CDR1 LGHNA, CDR2 YSLEER. In DNA form, the CDR3 reads TGCGCCAGCAGCCAAGAGGGACAGGGGTACGAGCAGTACTTC. It yields the protein CASSQEGQGYEQYF.

This chain uses TRBV29-1 with TRBJ1-1; tentative D call: TRBD1 (6 bases). Looked up from germline, CDR1 is SQVTM and CDR2 is ANQGSEA. The CDR3 loop spans 12 amino acids. The V end was cut by 2 bases, the J end by 6 bases, with 10 bases between. This chain's CDR3 is CSVERGGSEAFF. The CDR3 bases are TGCAGCGTTGAAAGGGGGGGGTCTGAAGCTTTCTTT. The complete variable domain, with remaining parts taken from reference TRBV29-1 and TRBJ1-1, reads SAVISQKPSRDICQRGTSLTIQCQVDSQVTMMFWYRQQPGQSLTLIATANQGSEATYESGFVIDKFPISRPNLTFSTLTVSNMSPEDSSIYLCSVERGGSEAFFGQGTRLTVV.

This chain links TRBV7-8 with TRBJ2-7, with no clear D. This CDR3 has 13 residues. V dropped 7 bases and J dropped 6 bases, with 16 bases sitting between them. CDR1 is SGHVS, CDR2 FQNEAQ, per germline. CDR3 amino acids: CASTNTPGGEQYF. The CDR3 DNA sequence: TGTGCCAGCACTAACACTCCGGGTGGCGAGCAGTACTTC.

The rearrangement uses TRBV29-1 and TRBJ2-3; 15 nucleotides match TRBD2. The CDR3 has 17 residues. V lost 6 bases to trimming and J lost 1 base; unmatched junction nucleotides: 8. CDR1 is SQVTM, CDR2 ANQGSEA, per germline. The CDR3 here is CSVRGLAGGDGTDTQYF. The CDR3 region has the DNA TGCAGCGTCCGGGGACTAGCGGGGGGCGACGGCACAGATACGCAGTATTTT.